This T cell receptor (beta chain) originates from a study of blood T cell repertoires in COVID-19. This table comes from immunoSEQ multiplex PCR, and its TCRdb copy is limited to in-frame clones, with some not included. The sample has roughly 50,000 clones, less than 80% seen once; the top ten hold approximately 3.8%. V dropped 6 bases and J dropped 0; count of bases not matched to a gene: 14. The CDR3 loop spans 18 amino acids. Germline V lookup: CDR1 MDHEN, CDR2 SYDVKM. This receptor was taken from a man aged 60 to 69 with acute or convalescent COVID-19. The sample taken for sequencing was peripheral blood. V is TRBV28 and J is TRBJ1-5, with TRBD1 identical over 7 bases. The CDR3 DNA reads TGTGCCAGCAGCCATCGACAGGGCTTGGAAGTTAGCAATCAGCCCCAGCATTTT. Amino acid sequence: CASSHRQGLEVSNQPQHF.